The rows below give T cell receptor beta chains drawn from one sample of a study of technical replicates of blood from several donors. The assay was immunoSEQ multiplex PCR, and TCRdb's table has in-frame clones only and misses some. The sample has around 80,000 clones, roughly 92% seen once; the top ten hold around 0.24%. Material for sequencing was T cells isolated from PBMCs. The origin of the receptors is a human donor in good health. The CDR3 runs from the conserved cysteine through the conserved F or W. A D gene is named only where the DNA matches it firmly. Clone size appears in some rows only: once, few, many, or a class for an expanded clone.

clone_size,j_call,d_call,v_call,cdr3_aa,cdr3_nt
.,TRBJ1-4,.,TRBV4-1,CASSQVVSVEKLFF,TGCGCCAGCAGCCAAGTGGTCAGCGTAGAAAAACTGTTTTTT
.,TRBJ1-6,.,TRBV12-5,CASALGGAGNSPLHF,TGTGCTAGTGCCTTGGGGGGGGCAGGTAATTCACCCCTCCACTTT
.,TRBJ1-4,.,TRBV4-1,CASSQVFPTNEKLFF,TGCGCCAGCAGCCAAGTATTTCCAACTAATGAAAAACTGTTTTTT
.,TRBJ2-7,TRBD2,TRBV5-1,CASSLSWLAGAYEQYF,TGCGCCAGCAGCTTAAGTTGGCTAGCGGGGGCCTACGAGCAGTACTTC
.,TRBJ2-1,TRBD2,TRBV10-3,CAISESTSLAYNEQFF,TGTGCCATCAGTGAGTCGACTAGCCTCGCCTACAATGAGCAGTTCTTC
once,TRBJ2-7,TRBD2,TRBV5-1,CASSTLGGGGSYEQYF,TGCGCCAGCAGCACCCTGGGCGGCGGGGGATCCTACGAGCAGTACTTC
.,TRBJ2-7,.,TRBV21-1,CASSKQKLGQGAYEQYF,TGTGCCAGCAGCAAACAAAAACTCGGACAGGGAGCCTACGAGCAGTACTTC
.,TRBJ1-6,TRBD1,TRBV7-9,CASSLASGQGASNSPLHF,TGTGCCAGCAGCTTAGCCTCCGGACAGGGGGCAAGTAATTCACCCCTCCACTTT
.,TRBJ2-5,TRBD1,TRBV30,CAWTGQFLETQYF,TGTGCCTGGACGGGACAGTTTCTAGAGACCCAGTACTTC
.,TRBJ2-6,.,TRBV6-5,CASSWRGLRANVLTF,TGTGCCAGCAGCTGGCGGGGCCTCAGAGCCAACGTCCTGACTTTC
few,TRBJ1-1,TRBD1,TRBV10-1,CASSDPTGRNTEAFF,TGCGCCAGCAGTGACCCGACAGGGCGGAACACTGAAGCTTTCTTT
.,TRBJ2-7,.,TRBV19,CASSPGRGLGYEQYF,TGTGCCAGTAGTCCCGGGCGGGGCTTGGGCTACGAGCAGTACTTC
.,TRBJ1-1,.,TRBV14,CASSQVPMNTEAFF,TGTGCCAGCAGCCAAGTTCCTATGAACACTGAAGCTTTCTTT
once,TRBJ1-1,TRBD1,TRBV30,CAWSLKQGIVNTEAFF,TGTGCCTGGAGTTTAAAACAGGGGATAGTGAACACTGAAGCTTTCTTT
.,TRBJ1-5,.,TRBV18,CASSPEGPSNQPQHF,TGTGCCAGCTCACCAGAGGGCCCAAGCAATCAGCCCCAGCATTTT
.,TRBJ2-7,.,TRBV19,CASRDSFYEQYF,TGTGCCAGTAGGGACAGTTTCTACGAGCAGTACTTC
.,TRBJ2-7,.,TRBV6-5,CASSFGQGGREQYF,TGTGCCAGCAGTTTCGGACAGGGAGGGAGAGAGCAGTACTTC
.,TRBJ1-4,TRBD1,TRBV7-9,CASSYVPGQGPNEKLFF,TGTGCCAGCAGCTACGTCCCGGGACAGGGCCCTAATGAAAAACTGTTTTTT
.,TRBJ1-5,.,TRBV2,CASGLGSRAHYSNQPQHF,TGTGCCAGCGGACTAGGGTCCCGTGCCCATTATAGCAATCAGCCCCAGCATTTT
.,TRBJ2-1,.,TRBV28,CASSFFPGDEQFF,TGTGCCAGCAGTTTTTTTCCAGGGGACGAGCAGTTCTTC
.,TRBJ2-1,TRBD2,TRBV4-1,CASSQLAGVYNEQFF,TGCGCCAGCAGCCAACTAGCGGGAGTGTACAATGAGCAGTTCTTC
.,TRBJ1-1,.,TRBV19,CASKVGSPSNTEAFF,TGTGCCAGTAAGGTAGGGAGCCCCTCAAACACTGAAGCTTTCTTT
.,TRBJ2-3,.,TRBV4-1,CASSQDPQRAILHSTDTQYF,TGCGCCAGCAGCCAAGATCCTCAGCGGGCGATCCTCCACAGCACAGATACGCAGTATTTT
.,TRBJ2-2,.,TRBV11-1,CASSLRRRDTGELFF,TGTGCCAGCAGCTTAAGACGTCGGGACACCGGGGAGCTGTTTTTT
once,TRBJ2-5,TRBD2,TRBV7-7,CASSPQRGSQETQYF,TGTGCTAGCAGCCCTCAGCGGGGGAGCCAAGAGACCCAGTACTTC
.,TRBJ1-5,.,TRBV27,CASSLLSGNQPQHF,TGTGCCAGCAGTTTATTGTCAGGGAATCAGCCCCAGCATTTT
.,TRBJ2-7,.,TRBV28,CASREQMYEQYF,TGTGCCAGCAGGGAGCAAATGTACGAGCAGTACTTC
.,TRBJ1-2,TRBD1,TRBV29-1,CSVAGGNYGYTF,TGCAGCGTTGCAGGGGGAAACTATGGCTACACCTTC
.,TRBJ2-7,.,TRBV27,CASSLFRGGKPYEQYF,TGTGCCAGCAGTTTATTTCGTGGCGGGAAACCCTACGAGCAGTACTTC
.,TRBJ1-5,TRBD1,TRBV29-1,CSVGQGSNQPQHF,TGCAGCGTTGGACAGGGGAGCAATCAGCCCCAGCATTTT